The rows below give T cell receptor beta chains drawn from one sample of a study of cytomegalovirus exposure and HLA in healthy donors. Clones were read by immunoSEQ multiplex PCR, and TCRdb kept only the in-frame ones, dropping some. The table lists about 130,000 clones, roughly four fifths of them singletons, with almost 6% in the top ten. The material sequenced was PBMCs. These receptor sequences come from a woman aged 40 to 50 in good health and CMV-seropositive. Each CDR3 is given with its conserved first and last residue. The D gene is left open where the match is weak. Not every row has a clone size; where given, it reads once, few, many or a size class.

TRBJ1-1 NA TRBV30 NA CAWTRTQGTEAFF TGTGCCTGGACCCGGACCCAGGGTACTGAAGCTTTCTTT
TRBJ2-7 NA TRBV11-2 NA CATQLDSHYEQYF TGTGCCACCCAACTCGACTCCCACTACGAGCAGTACTTC
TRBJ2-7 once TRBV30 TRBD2 CAWSGGGYEQYF TGTGCCTGGAGTGGCGGGGGCTACGAGCAGTACTTC
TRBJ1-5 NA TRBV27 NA CASSLTGTRAQHF TGTGCCAGCAGTTTAACCGGGACACGTGCCCAGCATTTT
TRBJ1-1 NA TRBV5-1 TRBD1 CASSWGQGRNTEAFF TGCGCCAGCAGCTGGGGACAGGGACGCAATACTGAAGCTTTCTTT
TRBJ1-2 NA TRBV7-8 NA CASSAGVGQSNYGYTF TGTGCCAGCAGCGCAGGGGTCGGACAGAGCAACTATGGCTACACCTTC
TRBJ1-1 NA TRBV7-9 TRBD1 CASSQDRPNTEAFF TGTGCCAGCAGCCAGGACAGGCCGAACACTGAAGCTTTCTTT
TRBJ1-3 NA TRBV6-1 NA CASSPMGAGNTIYF TGTGCCAGCAGCCCCATGGGGGCCGGAAACACCATATATTTT
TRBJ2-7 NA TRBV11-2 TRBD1 CASSPPFRGRQYF TGTGCCAGCAGCCCGCCTTTCAGGGGGCGGCAGTACTTC
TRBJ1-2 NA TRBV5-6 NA CASSHRFLRYGYTF TGTGCCAGCAGTCACAGGTTTCTTCGGTATGGCTACACCTTC
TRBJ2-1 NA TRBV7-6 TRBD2 CASPLPPLKGLAVWDEQFF TGTGCCAGCCCTCTCCCCCCCTTAAAGGGACTAGCGGTGTGGGATGAGCAGTTCTTC
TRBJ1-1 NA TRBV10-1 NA CASSEHGLGMEAFF TGCGCCAGCAGTGAGCACGGCCTGGGCATGGAAGCTTTCTTT
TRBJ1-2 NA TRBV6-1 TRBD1 CASTVQGLNYGYTF TGTGCCAGCACTGTACAGGGGCTCAACTATGGCTACACCTTC
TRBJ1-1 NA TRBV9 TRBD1 CASSPTGGGTEAFF TGTGCCAGCAGCCCCACAGGGGGAGGGACTGAAGCTTTCTTT